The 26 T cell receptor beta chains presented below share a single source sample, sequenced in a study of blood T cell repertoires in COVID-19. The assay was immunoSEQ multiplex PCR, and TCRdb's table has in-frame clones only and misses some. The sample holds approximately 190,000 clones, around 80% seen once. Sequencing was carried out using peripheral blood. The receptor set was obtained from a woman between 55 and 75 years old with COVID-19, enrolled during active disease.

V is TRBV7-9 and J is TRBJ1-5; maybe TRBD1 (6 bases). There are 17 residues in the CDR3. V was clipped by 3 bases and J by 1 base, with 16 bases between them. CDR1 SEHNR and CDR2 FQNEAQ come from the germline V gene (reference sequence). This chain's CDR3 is CASSFFRGDGSNQPQHF. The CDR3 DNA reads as TGTGCCAGCAGCTTTTTCAGGGGAGACGGCAGCAATCAGCCCCAGCATTTT. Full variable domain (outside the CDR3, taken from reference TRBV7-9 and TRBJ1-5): DTGVSQNPRHKITKRGQNVTFRCDPISEHNRLYWYRQTLGQGPEFLTYFQNEAQLEKSRLLSDRFSAERPKGSFSTLEIQRTEQGDSAMYLCASSFFRGDGSNQPQHFGDGTRLSIL.

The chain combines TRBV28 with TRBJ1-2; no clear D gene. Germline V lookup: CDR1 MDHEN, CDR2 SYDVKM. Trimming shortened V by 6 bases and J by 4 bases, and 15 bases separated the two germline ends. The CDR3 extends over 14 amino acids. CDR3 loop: CASSAFAAAYGYTF. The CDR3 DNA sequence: TGTGCCAGCAGCGCCTTCGCTGCGGCCTATGGCTACACCTTC.

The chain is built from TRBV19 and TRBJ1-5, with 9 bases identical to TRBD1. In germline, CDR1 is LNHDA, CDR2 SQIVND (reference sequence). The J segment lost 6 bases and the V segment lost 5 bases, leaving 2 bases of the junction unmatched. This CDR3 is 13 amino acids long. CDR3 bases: TGTGCCAGTAGTGAGGACAGGGGTCAGCCCCAGCATTTT. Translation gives CASSEDRGQPQHF.

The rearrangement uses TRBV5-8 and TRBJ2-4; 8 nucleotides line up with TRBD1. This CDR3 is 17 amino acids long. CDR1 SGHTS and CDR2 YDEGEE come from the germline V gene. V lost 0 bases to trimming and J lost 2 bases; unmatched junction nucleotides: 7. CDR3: CASSLGYGQGPKNIQYF. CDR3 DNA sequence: TGTGCCAGCAGCTTGGGGTATGGACAGGGACCCAAAAACATTCAGTACTTC.

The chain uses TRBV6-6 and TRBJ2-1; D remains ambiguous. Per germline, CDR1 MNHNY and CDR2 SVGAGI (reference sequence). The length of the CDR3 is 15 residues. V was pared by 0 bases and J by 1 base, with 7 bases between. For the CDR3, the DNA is TGTGCCAGCAGTTACTCACAGCCGTCCTACAATGAGCAGTTCTTC. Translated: CASSYSQPSYNEQFF.

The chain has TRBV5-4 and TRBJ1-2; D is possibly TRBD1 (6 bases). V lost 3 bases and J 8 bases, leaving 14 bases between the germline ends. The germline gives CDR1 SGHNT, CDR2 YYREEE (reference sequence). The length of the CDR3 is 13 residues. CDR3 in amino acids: CASSSRTAAGYTF. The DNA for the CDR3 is TGTGCCAGCAGCTCTCGGACAGCCGCAGGCTACACCTTC.

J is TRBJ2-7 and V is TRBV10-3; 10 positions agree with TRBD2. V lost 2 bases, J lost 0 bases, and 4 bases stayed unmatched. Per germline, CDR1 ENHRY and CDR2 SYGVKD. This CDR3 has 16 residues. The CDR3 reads CAISESTSGTSYEQYF. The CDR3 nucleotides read TGTGCCATCAGTGAGAGCACTAGCGGGACCTCCTACGAGCAGTACTTC.

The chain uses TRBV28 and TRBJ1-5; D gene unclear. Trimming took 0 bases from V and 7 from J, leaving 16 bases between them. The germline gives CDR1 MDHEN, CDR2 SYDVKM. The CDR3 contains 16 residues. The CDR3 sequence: CASSLWIPQISQPQHF. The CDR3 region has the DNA TGTGCCAGCAGTTTATGGATACCTCAGATCTCGCAGCCCCAGCATTTT.

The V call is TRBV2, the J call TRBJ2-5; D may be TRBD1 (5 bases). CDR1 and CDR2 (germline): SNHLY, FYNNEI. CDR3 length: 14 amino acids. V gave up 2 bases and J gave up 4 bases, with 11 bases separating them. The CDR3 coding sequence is TGTGCCAGCAGTGAAAGGCAGGGTCGAGAGACCCAGTACTTC. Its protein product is CASSERQGRETQYF.

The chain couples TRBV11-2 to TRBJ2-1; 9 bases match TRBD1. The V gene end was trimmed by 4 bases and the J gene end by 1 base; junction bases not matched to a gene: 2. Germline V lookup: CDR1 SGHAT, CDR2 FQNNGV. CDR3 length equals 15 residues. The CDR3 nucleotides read TGTGCCAGCAGCTCCGGGACAGGGTCCTACAATGAGCAGTTCTTC. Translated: CASSSGTGSYNEQFF.

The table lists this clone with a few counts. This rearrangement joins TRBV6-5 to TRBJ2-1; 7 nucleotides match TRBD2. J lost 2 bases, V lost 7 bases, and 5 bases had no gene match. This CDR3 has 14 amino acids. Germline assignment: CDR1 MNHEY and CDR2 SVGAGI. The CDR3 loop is CASNPSGPYNEQFF. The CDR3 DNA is TGTGCCAGCAATCCTAGCGGCCCCTACAATGAGCAGTTCTTC.

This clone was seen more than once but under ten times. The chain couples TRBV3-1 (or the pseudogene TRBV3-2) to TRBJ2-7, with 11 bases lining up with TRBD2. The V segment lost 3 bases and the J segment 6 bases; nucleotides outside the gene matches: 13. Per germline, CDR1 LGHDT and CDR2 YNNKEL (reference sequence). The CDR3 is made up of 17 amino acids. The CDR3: CASSQRDYSGRGVEQYF. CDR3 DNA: TGTGCCAGCAGCCAGAGGGACTATAGCGGGAGGGGCGTCGAGCAGTACTTC.

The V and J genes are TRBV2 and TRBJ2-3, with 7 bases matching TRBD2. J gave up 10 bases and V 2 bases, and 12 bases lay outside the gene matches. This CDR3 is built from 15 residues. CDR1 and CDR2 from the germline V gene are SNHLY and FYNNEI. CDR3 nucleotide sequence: TGTGCCAGCAGTGAAAGGTCTGGCGGGAGAATCCCGCAGTATTTT. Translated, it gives CASSERSGGRIPQYF.

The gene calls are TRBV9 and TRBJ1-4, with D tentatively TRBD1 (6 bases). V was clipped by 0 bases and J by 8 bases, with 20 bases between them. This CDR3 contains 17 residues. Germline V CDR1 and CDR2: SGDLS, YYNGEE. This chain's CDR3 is CASSVDPGGAVREKLFF. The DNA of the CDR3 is TGTGCCAGCAGCGTAGATCCCGGGGGGGCGGTACGAGAAAAACTGTTTTTT.

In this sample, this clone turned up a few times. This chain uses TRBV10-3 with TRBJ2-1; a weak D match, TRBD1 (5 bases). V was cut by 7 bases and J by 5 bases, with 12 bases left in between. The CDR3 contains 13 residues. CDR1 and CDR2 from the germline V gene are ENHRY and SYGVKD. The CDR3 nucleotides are TGTGCCATCAAGGGGCGGTCCCACAATGAGCAGTTCTTC. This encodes CAIKGRSHNEQFF.

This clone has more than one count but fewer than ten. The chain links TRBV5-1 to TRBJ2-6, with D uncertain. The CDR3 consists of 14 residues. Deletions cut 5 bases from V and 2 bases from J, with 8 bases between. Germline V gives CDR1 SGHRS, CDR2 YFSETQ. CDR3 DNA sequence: TGCGCCAGCAGGTCAGGCCCTGGGGCCAACGTCCTGACTTTC. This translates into CASRSGPGANVLTF. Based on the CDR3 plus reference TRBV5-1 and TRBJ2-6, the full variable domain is KAGVTQTPRYLIKTRGQQVTLSCSPISGHRSVSWYQQTPGQGLQFLFEYFSETQRNKGNFPGRFSGRQFSNSRSEMNVSTLELGDSALYLCASRSGPGANVLTFGAGSRLTVL.

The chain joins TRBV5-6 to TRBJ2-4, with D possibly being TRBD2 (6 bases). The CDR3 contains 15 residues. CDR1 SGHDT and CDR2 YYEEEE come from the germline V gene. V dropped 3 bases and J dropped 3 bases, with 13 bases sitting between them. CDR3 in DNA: TGTGCCAGCAGCTACCGGGACTCCCGCAAAAACATTCAGTACTTC. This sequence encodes CASSYRDSRKNIQYF. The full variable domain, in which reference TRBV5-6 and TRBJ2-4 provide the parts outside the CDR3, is DAGVTQSPTHLIKTRGQQVTLRCSPKSGHDTVSWYQQALGQGPQFIFQYYEEEERQRGNFPDRFSGHQFPNYSSELNVNALLLGDSALYLCASSYRDSRKNIQYFGAGTRLSVL.

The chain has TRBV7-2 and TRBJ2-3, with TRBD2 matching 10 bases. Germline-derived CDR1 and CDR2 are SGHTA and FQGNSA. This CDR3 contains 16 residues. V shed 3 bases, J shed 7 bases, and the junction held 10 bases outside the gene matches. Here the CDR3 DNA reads TGTGCCAGCAGCTTTAAGCGGGGGGGCCCAACAAATACGCAGTATTTT. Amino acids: CASSFKRGGPTNTQYF. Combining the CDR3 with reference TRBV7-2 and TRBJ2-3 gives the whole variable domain GAGVSQSPSNKVTEKGKDVELRCDPISGHTALYWYRQSLGQGLEFLIYFQGNSAPDKSGLPSDRFSAERTGGSVSTLTIQRTQQEDSAVYLCASSFKRGGPTNTQYFGPGTRLTVL.

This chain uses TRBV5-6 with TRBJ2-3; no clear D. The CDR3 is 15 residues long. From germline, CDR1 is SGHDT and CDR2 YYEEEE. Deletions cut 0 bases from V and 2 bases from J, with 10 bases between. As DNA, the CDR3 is TGTGCCAGCAGCTTGGGGGCCGCTTACACAGATACGCAGTATTTT. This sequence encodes CASSLGAAYTDTQYF.

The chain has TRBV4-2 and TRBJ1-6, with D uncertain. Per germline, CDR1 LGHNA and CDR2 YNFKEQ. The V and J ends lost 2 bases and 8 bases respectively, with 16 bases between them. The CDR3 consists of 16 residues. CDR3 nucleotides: TGTGCCAGCAGCCAATCGGAAGGGCAGCGGGATTCACCCCTCCACTTT. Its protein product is CASSQSEGQRDSPLHF.

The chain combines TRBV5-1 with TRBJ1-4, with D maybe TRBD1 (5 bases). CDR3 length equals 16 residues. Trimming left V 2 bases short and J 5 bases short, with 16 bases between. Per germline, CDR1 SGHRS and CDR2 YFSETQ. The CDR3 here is CASSFSGRSVNEKLFF. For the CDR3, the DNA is TGCGCCAGCAGCTTTTCAGGGCGTTCGGTGAATGAAAAACTGTTTTTT.

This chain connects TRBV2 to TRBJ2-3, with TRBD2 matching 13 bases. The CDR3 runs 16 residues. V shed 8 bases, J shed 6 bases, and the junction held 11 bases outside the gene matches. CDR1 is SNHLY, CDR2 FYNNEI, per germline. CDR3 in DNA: TGTGCCAGCCGGAGAGGACTAGCGGGAGAAGGGGATACGCAGTATTTT. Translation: CASRRGLAGEGDTQYF.

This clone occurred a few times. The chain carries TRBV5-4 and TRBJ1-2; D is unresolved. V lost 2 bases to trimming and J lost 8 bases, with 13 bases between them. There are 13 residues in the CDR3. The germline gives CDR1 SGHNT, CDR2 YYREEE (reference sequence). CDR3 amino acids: CASSFSGIDGYTF. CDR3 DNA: TGTGCCAGCAGCTTCTCGGGGATCGACGGCTACACCTTC.

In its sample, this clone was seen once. For the CDR3, the DNA is TGTGCCAGCAGCGTAGGCGAGGCCTACGAGCAGTACTTC. As protein: CASSVGEAYEQYF. J is TRBJ2-7 and V is TRBV9; no definite D call. V lost 0 bases and J lost 2, with 6 bases in between. The CDR3 is made up of 13 amino acids. CDR1 is SGDLS, CDR2 YYNGEE, per germline.

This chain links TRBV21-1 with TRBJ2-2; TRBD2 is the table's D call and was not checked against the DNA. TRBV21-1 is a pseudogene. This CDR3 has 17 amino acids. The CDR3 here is CASSKVRGAANTGELFF. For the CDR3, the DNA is TGTGCCAGCAGCAAAGTGCGGGGTGCCGCGAACACCGGGGAGCTGTTTTTT.

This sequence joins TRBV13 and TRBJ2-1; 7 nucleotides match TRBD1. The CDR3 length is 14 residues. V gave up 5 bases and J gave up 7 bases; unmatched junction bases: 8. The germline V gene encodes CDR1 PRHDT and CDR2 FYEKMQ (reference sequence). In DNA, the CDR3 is TGTGCCAGCAGCCCAGGGGGAACCCGGAATGAGCAGTTCTTC. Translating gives CASSPGGTRNEQFF.